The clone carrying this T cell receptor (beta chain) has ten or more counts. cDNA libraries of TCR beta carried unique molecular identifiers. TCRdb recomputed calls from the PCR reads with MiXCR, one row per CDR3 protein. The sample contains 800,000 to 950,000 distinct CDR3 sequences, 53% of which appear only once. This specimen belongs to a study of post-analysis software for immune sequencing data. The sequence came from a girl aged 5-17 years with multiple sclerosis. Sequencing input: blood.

The CDR3 sequence: CASSYNVGGGETQYF. Here the CDR3 DNA reads TGTGCCAGCAGCTATAACGTGGGCGGCGGAGAGACCCAGTACTTC. This chain joins TRBV3-1 and TRBJ2-5; D not certain. Trimming took off 5 bases at V and 4 bases at J, with 17 bases between the two ends. The CDR3 covers 15 residues. Per the germline V gene, CDR1 is LGHDT and CDR2 is YNNKEL (reference sequence).